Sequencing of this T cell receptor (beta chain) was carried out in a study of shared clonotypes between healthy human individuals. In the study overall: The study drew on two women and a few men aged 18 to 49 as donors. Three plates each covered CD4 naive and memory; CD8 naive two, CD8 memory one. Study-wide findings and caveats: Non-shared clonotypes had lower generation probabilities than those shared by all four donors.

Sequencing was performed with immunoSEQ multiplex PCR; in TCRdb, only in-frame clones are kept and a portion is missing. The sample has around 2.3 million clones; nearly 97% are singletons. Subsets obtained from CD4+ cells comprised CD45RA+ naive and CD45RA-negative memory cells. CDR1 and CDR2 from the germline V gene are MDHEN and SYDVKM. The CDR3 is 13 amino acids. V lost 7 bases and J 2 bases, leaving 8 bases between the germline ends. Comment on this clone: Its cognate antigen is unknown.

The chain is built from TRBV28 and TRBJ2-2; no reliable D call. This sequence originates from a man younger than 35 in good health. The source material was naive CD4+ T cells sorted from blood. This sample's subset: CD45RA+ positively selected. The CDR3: CASTPTNTGELFF. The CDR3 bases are TGTGCCAGCACCCCGACCAACACCGGGGAGCTGTTTTTT.